The present entry profiles one T cell receptor (beta chain) with its context. Its antigen remains unidentified. At least two post-ART and at least one pre-ART PBMC sample were available for each donor. The data were taken from a study of long-term antiretroviral therapy in people with HIV. Study-level background: Initial samples were collected about a decade before the 2015 immediate-ART recommendation.

Samples were assayed with immunoSEQ v3.0 at survey level. Clones were read by immunoSEQ multiplex PCR, and TCRdb kept only the in-frame ones, dropping some. The sample lists tens of thousands of clones, around nine tenths occurring once. There are 18 residues in the CDR3. Trimming removed 3 bases from V and 4 bases from J; junction bases left unmatched: 13. Germline V gene data show CDR1 as SGHTA and CDR2 as FQGNSA. Findings of the study overall: Controls had broader CDR3 length ranges than HIV repertoires did.

The V and J genes are TRBV7-2 and TRBJ2-2, with 8 bases that match TRBD2. The specimen was unsorted PBMCs, collected about 4.5 years after starting antiretroviral therapy. The TCR comes from a man aged 25 to 40 with HIV. The CDR3 nucleotides read TGTGCCAGCAGCTTCCCGAATAACGGGGGGGCCTTCACCGGGGAGCTGTTTTTT. Translating it yields CASSFPNNGGAFTGELFF.